These T cell receptor beta chains were read from a single sample in a study of blood T cells in healthy people across ages. TCRdb reprocessed the 5' RACE reads with MiXCR, giving one entry per CDR3 protein. Of roughly 900,000 distinct CDR3 sequences listed, roughly 48% are singletons. The sample was blood. All receptors come from a man younger than 45 in good health. The CDR3 runs from the conserved cysteine through the conserved F or W. A D gene is named only where the DNA matches it firmly. A clone size is listed for some rows: how often the clone was seen (once, few, many), or a class if it is expanded.

V gene: TRBV5-1
clone size: NA
D gene: TRBD1
J gene: TRBJ2-7
CDR3 DNA: TGCGCCAGCAGCATAGGACAGGAAAAGCTCTACGAGCAGTACTTC
CDR3 protein: CASSIGQEKLYEQYF

V gene: TRBV6-2/TRBV6-3
clone size: few
D gene: NA
J gene: TRBJ1-5
CDR3 DNA: TGTGCCAGCAGTTACCAGGGGAATAGCAATCAGCCCCAGCATTTT
CDR3 protein: CASSYQGNSNQPQHF

V gene: TRBV12-3/TRBV12-4
clone size: NA
D gene: NA
J gene: TRBJ2-1
CDR3 DNA: TGTGCCAGCATTCTCGCAAGCTCCTACAATGAGCAGTTCTTC
CDR3 protein: CASILASSYNEQFF

V gene: TRBV7-2
clone size: NA
D gene: NA
J gene: TRBJ2-2
CDR3 DNA: TGTGCCAGCACCCTGAACAGGAACACCGGGGAGCTGTTTTTT
CDR3 protein: CASTLNRNTGELFF

V gene: TRBV28
clone size: NA
D gene: NA
J gene: TRBJ2-7
CDR3 DNA: TGTGCCAGCACCTCTAGGTCGGCGACAACCACCTACGAGCAGTACTTC
CDR3 protein: CASTSRSATTTYEQYF

V gene: TRBV6-6
clone size: NA
D gene: NA
J gene: TRBJ2-3
CDR3 DNA: TGTGCCAGCAGGGAAAACACAGATGCGCAGTATTTT
CDR3 protein: CASRENTDAQYF

V gene: TRBV5-5
clone size: NA
D gene: NA
J gene: TRBJ2-1
CDR3 DNA: TGTGCCAGCAGCTTGTTTGAGAATGAGCAGTTCTTC
CDR3 protein: CASSLFENEQFF

V gene: TRBV20-1
clone size: NA
D gene: NA
J gene: TRBJ2-7
CDR3 DNA: TGCAGTGCTACAGGGGTATATTACGAGCAGTACTTC
CDR3 protein: CSATGVYYEQYF

V gene: TRBV3-1
clone size: NA
D gene: NA
J gene: TRBJ1-6
CDR3 DNA: TGTGCCAGCAGCCAAGAGGTAGGCGGGAGATCACCCCTCCACTTT
CDR3 protein: CASSQEVGGRSPLHF

V gene: TRBV7-9
clone size: few
D gene: NA
J gene: TRBJ1-6
CDR3 DNA: TGTGCCAGCAGTCAGGCGGCTGTCTATAATTCACCCCTCCACTTT
CDR3 protein: CASSQAAVYNSPLHF

V gene: TRBV25-1
clone size: NA
D gene: TRBD1
J gene: TRBJ1-4
CDR3 DNA: TGTGCCAGCAGTGAACACAGGGGGCTAGGAGAAAAACTGTTTTTT
CDR3 protein: CASSEHRGLGEKLFF

V gene: TRBV10-3
clone size: NA
D gene: TRBD2
J gene: TRBJ2-7
CDR3 DNA: TGTGCCATCAGCCGTAGCGGGGGGCCCTACGAGCAGTACTTC
CDR3 protein: CAISRSGGPYEQYF

V gene: TRBV12-3/TRBV12-4
clone size: NA
D gene: TRBD2
J gene: TRBJ2-3
CDR3 DNA: TGTGCCAGCAGTTTAGGGCCGCTAGCGGGGTCCGGGAGAGATACGCAGTATTTT
CDR3 protein: CASSLGPLAGSGRDTQYF

V gene: TRBV4-3
clone size: NA
D gene: TRBD2
J gene: TRBJ2-1
CDR3 DNA: TGCGCCAGCAGCCAGGTAGCGGGGGGCGCGCCGAATGAGCAGTTCTTC
CDR3 protein: CASSQVAGGAPNEQFF

V gene: TRBV9
clone size: few
D gene: TRBD1
J gene: TRBJ1-6
CDR3 DNA: TGTGCCAGCAGCGAGGGACAGGGGCTTAATTCACCCCTCCACTTT
CDR3 protein: CASSEGQGLNSPLHF

V gene: TRBV7-2
clone size: few
D gene: NA
J gene: TRBJ2-5
CDR3 DNA: TGTGCCAGCAGCTTAGCGCGGCTATCCCAAGAGACCCAGTACTTC
CDR3 protein: CASSLARLSQETQYF

V gene: TRBV5-1
clone size: NA
D gene: NA
J gene: TRBJ1-1
CDR3 DNA: TGCGCCAGCAGCCAAAAGGTTGGGGGCCCTGAAGCTTTCTTT
CDR3 protein: CASSQKVGGPEAFF